These T cell receptor beta chains were read from a single sample in a study of blood T cells in healthy people across ages. TCRdb re-called the 5' RACE reads through MiXCR, storing one row per CDR3 protein. The repertoire holds under 750,000 distinct CDR3 sequences, with less than 60% as singletons. The sequencing input was blood. The receptor source for this set is a man older than 75 in good health. CDR3s include the opening cysteine and the closing phenylalanine or tryptophan. D genes are given only for firm matches. Part of the rows lack a size; the others show once, few, many or a class for expanded clones.

TRBV7-2,TRBJ2-2,-,few,15,CASSLVAGHTGELFF,TGTGCCAGCAGCCTGGTGGCAGGGCACACCGGGGAGCTGTTTTTT
TRBV9,TRBJ2-1,TRBD2,-,17,CASSPRFAGATCNEQFF,TGTGCCAGCAGCCCCCGGTTTGCGGGAGCGACCTGCAATGAGCAGTTCTTC
TRBV11-2,TRBJ2-7,-,-,13,CASERVSTYEQYF,TGTGCCAGCGAGCGGGTCTCAACCTACGAGCAGTACTTC
TRBV5-1,TRBJ1-6,-,-,15,CASSLDRADNSPLHF,TGCGCCAGCAGCTTGGACAGGGCAGATAATTCACCCCTCCACTTT
TRBV6-6,TRBJ1-2,-,many,15,CASSYSGGTNYGYTF,TGTGCCAGCAGTTATAGTGGGGGAACGAACTATGGCTACACCTTC
TRBV20-1,TRBJ2-5,-,-,14,CSARDWASNNEQYF,TGCAGTGCTAGAGATTGGGCTAGTAACAATGAGCAGTACTTC
TRBV21-1,TRBJ2-3,-,-,10,CASSTLQGYF,TGTGCCAGCAGCACCCTTCAGGGGTATTTT
TRBV7-9,TRBJ2-5,-,-,14,CASTQTAHQETQYF,TGTGCCAGCACCCAGACGGCACACCAAGAGACCCAGTACTTC
TRBV6-6,TRBJ2-5,TRBD1,many,17,CASSYSNAAGTGETQYF,TGTGCCAGCAGTTACTCGAACGCGGCAGGGACAGGAGAGACCCAGTACTTC
TRBV30,TRBJ1-1,-,-,15,CAWSPRGAPTTEAFF,TGTGCCTGGAGTCCCCGGGGGGCACCGACAACTGAAGCTTTCTTT
TRBV15,TRBJ2-4,-,-,16,CATSRAGQQAKNIQYF,TGTGCCACCAGCAGAGCTGGGCAGCAAGCCAAAAACATTCAGTACTTC
TRBV11-2,TRBJ2-7,-,few,16,CASSLDRIGTSYEQYF,TGTGCCAGCAGCTTAGATAGGATCGGGACCTCCTACGAGCAGTACTTC
TRBV7-9,TRBJ2-7,-,-,15,CASSFRGVSTDTQYF,TGTGCCAGCAGCTTCCGTGGGGTTAGCACAGATACGCAGTACTTC
TRBV24-1,TRBJ2-5,-,-,13,CATSAGNQETQYF,TGTGCCACCAGTGCGGGAAATCAAGAGACCCAGTACTTC
TRBV28,TRBJ2-6,-,many,13,CASSISGANVLTF,TGTGCCAGCAGTATATCTGGGGCCAACGTCCTGACTTTC
TRBV29-1,TRBJ2-3,-,-,11,CSVKGSDTQYF,TGCAGCGTAAAGGGGTCAGATACGCAGTATTTT
TRBV6-6,TRBJ2-1,-,-,14,CAGSDAGAYNEQFF,TGTGCCGGCAGTGACGCAGGGGCCTACAATGAGCAGTTCTTC
TRBV2,TRBJ2-7,-,-,10,CASRSYEQDF,TGTGCCAGCAGGAGCTACGAGCAGGACTTC
TRBV11-1,TRBJ2-7,-,-,15,CASSPQLLGSYEQYF,TGTGCCAGCAGCCCCCAGCTCCTGGGGTCCTACGAGCAGTACTTC
TRBV11-1,TRBJ2-7,-,once,14,CASSPMGPSYEQYF,TGTGCCAGCAGCCCTATGGGGCCCTCCTACGAGCAGTACTTC
TRBV20-1,TRBJ2-3,-,many,14,CSAGTAFGTDTQYF,TGCAGTGCCGGGACTGCCTTCGGCACAGATACGCAGTATTTT
TRBV18,TRBJ2-7,TRBD1,-,15,CASSPGTDRDYEQYF,TGTGCCAGCTCACCTGGGACAGATAGGGATTACGAGCAGTACTTC
TRBV7-9,TRBJ1-1,-,few,14,CASSPPRDATEAFF,TGTGCCAGCAGCCCACCACGGGACGCCACTGAAGCTTTCTTT
TRBV29-1,TRBJ2-7,-,-,12,CSGKDGPYEQYF,TGCAGCGGGAAGGACGGCCCCTACGAGCAGTACTTC
TRBV14,TRBJ2-5,TRBD2,-,16,CASSPSGGSGQETQYF,TGTGCCAGCAGTCCTAGCGGGGGTAGCGGCCAAGAGACCCAGTACTTC
TRBV7-9,TRBJ2-7,-,-,15,CASSLEGGLSYEQYF,TGTGCCAGCAGCTTAGAGGGAGGCCTTTCCTACGAGCAGTACTTC
TRBV27,TRBJ2-6,-,-,15,CASSYEQSGANVLTF,TGTGCCAGCAGTTACGAGCAATCTGGGGCCAACGTCCTGACTTTC
TRBV29-1,TRBJ2-5,-,-,14,CSVGAPGSQETQYF,TGCAGCGTTGGGGCCCCTGGGAGCCAAGAGACCCAGTACTTC
TRBV9,TRBJ2-1,-,-,17,CASSVGLTSRPYNEQFF,TGTGCCAGCAGCGTAGGGCTTACTAGTCGCCCCTACAATGAGCAGTTCTTC
TRBV7-9,TRBJ2-1,-,-,14,CASSTPSGGNEQFF,TGTGCCAGCAGCACACCCTCAGGCGGTAATGAGCAGTTCTTC
TRBV7-9,TRBJ1-1,-,few,13,CASSDRGDTEAFF,TGTGCCAGCAGCGACCGCGGCGACACTGAAGCTTTCTTT
TRBV6-2/TRBV6-3,TRBJ2-1,TRBD1,once,19,CASSYGGQAGMSVYNEQFF,TGTGCCAGCAGTTACGGCGGACAGGCTGGGATGTCAGTGTACAATGAGCAGTTCTTC
TRBV6-6,TRBJ2-5,-,few,14,CASSSSLGKETQYF,TGTGCCAGCAGTTCCTCGCTTGGAAAAGAGACCCAGTACTTC
TRBV20-1,TRBJ2-5,TRBD2,-,15,CSARNGLAGFETQYF,TGCAGTGCTAGAAACGGTCTAGCGGGGTTCGAGACCCAGTACTTC
TRBV20-1,TRBJ1-6,-,few,13,CSAPGTNNSPLHF,TGCAGTGCACCCGGGACCAATAATTCACCCCTCCACTTT
TRBV6-6,TRBJ2-5,-,few,15,CASSYAGQGHETQYF,TGTGCCAGCAGTTACGCGGGGCAGGGCCACGAGACCCAGTACTTC